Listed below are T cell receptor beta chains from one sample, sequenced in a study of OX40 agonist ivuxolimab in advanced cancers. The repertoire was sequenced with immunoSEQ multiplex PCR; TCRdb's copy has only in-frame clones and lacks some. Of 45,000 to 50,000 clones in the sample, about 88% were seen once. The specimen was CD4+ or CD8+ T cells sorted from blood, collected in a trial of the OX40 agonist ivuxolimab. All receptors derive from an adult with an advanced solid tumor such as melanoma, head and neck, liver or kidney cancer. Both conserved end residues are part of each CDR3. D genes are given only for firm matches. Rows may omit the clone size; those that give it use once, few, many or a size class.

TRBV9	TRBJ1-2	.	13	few	TGTGCCAGCAGCGTAGACACCCAATATGGCTACACCTTC	CASSVDTQYGYTF
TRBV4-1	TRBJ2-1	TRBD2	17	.	TGCGCCAGCAGCCAAGGGTTGGCGGGAGTGTATGATCATGAGCAGTTCTTC	CASSQGLAGVYDHEQFF
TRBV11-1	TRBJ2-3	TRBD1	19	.	TGTGCCAGCAGCGTCACCGGGACAGGGGGCCTTGATAGCACAGATACGCAGTATTTT	CASSVTGTGGLDSTDTQYF
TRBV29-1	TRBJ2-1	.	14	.	TGCAGCGTTGGGCCTCGGGTTAGTCCCCATGAGCAGTTCTTC	CSVGPRVSPHEQFF
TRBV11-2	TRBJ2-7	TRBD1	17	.	TGTGCCAGCAGCTTAGACTCCGGGACAGAGATCTCCTACGAGCAGTACTTC	CASSLDSGTEISYEQYF
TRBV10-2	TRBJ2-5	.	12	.	TGCGCCAGCAGTGAGTCTCGGGAGACCCAGTACTTC	CASSESRETQYF
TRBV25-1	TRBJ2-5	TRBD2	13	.	TGTGCCAGCAGTGAAGCGGGGGAAGAGACCCAGTACTTC	CASSEAGEETQYF
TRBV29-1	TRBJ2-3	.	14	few	TGCAGCCTCAAGTCCGCCACTAGCACAGATACGCAGTATTTT	CSLKSATSTDTQYF
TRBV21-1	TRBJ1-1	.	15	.	TGTGCCAGCAGCCCCGGGAAGGACTGGAACACTGAAGCTTTCTTT	CASSPGKDWNTEAFF
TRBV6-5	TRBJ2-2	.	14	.	TGTGCCAGCAGACCAGGACTAACCACCGGGGAGCTGCTTTTT	CASRPGLTTGELLF
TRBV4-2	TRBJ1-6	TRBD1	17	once	TGTGCCAGCAGCCAAGATAATTGGACAGGGGCATATTCACCCCTCCACTTT	CASSQDNWTGAYSPLHF
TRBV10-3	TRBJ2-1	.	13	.	TGTGCCATCAGTGAGGCTGATTACAATGAGCAGTTCTTC	CAISEADYNEQFF
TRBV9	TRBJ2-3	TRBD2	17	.	TGTGCCAGCAGCCCAGCGCCAGCGGGAGGGGACACAGATACGCAGTATTTT	CASSPAPAGGDTDTQYF
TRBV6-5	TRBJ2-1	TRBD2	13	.	TGTGCCAGTGGGGGGGAGTTCTACAATGAGCAGTTCTTC	CASGGEFYNEQFF
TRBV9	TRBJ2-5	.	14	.	TGTGCCAGCAGCGTTGGGACGGTACAAGAGACCCAGTACTTC	CASSVGTVQETQYF
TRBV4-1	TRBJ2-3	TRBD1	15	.	TGCGCCAGCAGCCAGGGGGACAGATACACAGATACGCAGTATTTT	CASSQGDRYTDTQYF
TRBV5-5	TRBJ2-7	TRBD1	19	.	TGTGCCAGCAGCGGACAGGTTCTCCCCAACTTACCATCGTTCTACGAGCAGTACTTC	CASSGQVLPNLPSFYEQYF
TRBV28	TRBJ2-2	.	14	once	TGTGCCAGCGGCGGGGAAACGAACACCGGGGAGCTGTTTTTT	CASGGETNTGELFF
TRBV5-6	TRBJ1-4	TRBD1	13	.	TGTGCCAGCAGCATGGGACAGTATGAAAAACTGTTTTTT	CASSMGQYEKLFF
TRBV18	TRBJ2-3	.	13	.	TGTGCCAGCTCACCATCAGGGGTAGATACGCAGTATTTT	CASSPSGVDTQYF
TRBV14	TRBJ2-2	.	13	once	TGTGCCAGCAGTAACCGGAACACCGGGGAGCTGTTTTTT	CASSNRNTGELFF
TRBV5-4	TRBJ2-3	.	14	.	TGTGCCAGCAGCTTGGCCCACCGACCAGATACGCAGTATTTT	CASSLAHRPDTQYF
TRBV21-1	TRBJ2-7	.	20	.	TGTGCCAGCAGCTCGCGCGCGACAGGGGACTTACTAGCGGCTTTCTACGAGCAGTACTTC	CASSSRATGDLLAAFYEQYF